This T cell receptor beta chain stems from a study of T cell repertoires in cytomegalovirus infection. Study overall: The authors relied on CMV epitopes, both recently identified HLA-C-restricted and well-studied HLA-B-restricted. TCR beta signatures that were public indicated CMV infection and matching HLA type.

Details on this clonotype: What it binds is unknown.

Overall study results and limits: Ex vivo, HLA-C-restricted CMV-specific TCR beta clonotypes prevailed over the rest of the response. Cumulative public TCR beta family frequency identified CMV carriers with the relevant HLA.

TCRdb re-called the reads with MiXCR, one entry per CDR3 protein. In the table there are under 120,000 distinct CDR3 sequences, 35% to 50% of which are singletons. Germline CDR1 MGHRA, CDR2 YSYEKL. V was shortened by 4 bases and J by 3 bases, with 10 bases between the two germline ends. This CDR3 contains 14 residues. This chain links TRBV4-1 with TRBJ1-5; D might be TRBD1 (6 bases). This material consisted of CD8+ T cells from cultured PBMCs, taken from culture after CMV antigen stimulation. This clonotype originated in a human donor in good health (CMV status not recorded). Some clones in this sample may be carry-over from other donors' samples. CDR3: CASSLGDTNQPQHF. The CDR3 region has the DNA TGCGCCAGCAGCCTAGGGGACACCAATCAGCCCCAGCATTTT.